This T cell receptor (beta chain) was sequenced in a study of T-cell memory formation after mild COVID-19 (dated by TCRdb to the early 2020s). Looking at the study overall: TCR sequence clusters from the two donors were found to be largely donor specific. In two donors, T-cell clones that expanded and contracted after mild COVID-19 were tracked by sequencing TCRalpha and TCRbeta repertoires over time. The cohort comprised two young, previously healthy adult volunteers, one female and one male.

General findings and caveats noted by the study authors: Clones contracting from day 15 to 85 had balanced CD4/CD8 phenotypes, while a second wave expanding from day 15 to 37 was biased towards CD4+. SARS-CoV-2 specificity was not confirmed for the second-wave clones peaking on day 37. Contracting CD4+ clones were located mainly in the CM and EM memory subsets, whereas CD8+ clones were found to be enriched in EMRA. Some responding clones were detected in pre-infection memory, suggesting pre-existing cross-reactive memory T cells joined the SARS-CoV-2 response. Only a couple of mild cases were covered by the study, and larger cohorts that include severe cases with pre-infection samples were considered necessary.

Germline trimming: 4 bases from V, 8 bases from J; junction bases outside gene matches: 8. From cysteine to phenylalanine, the CDR3 is 15 amino acids long. Here the CDR3 DNA is all that survives: 45 bases in frame from base 1. Per the germline V gene (reference sequence), LNHDA is the CDR1 and SQIVND is the CDR2. This clonotype was detected only once. Its binding antigen is unknown. Base-call qualities are not available, and no considerably larger clone is one nucleotide away. A lone read offers only weak evidence. TCRdb lists the instrument as Illumina NovaSeq 6000. cDNA libraries for TCRalpha and TCRbeta were prepared by 5'RACE using constant-segment primers, with sample barcodes and unique molecular identifiers added. Trizol reagent was used to extract RNA from every sample. Libraries were amplified in two PCR steps, with a second sample barcode and Illumina TruSeq adapters added in the second step. Sequencing of libraries was performed on an Illumina NovaSeq with 2 x 150 bp paired-end reads. The authors' analysis ran thus. With migec v1.2.7, reads were demultiplexed and then collapsed into UMI-guided consensus sequences. Using mixcr v2.1.11, the UMI consensuses were aligned to TRA and TRB V and J templates and assembled into clonotypes. Expanded or contracted clonotypes were those called significant by both edgeR and NoisET, with noise models trained on biological replicates. edgeR calls used a false discovery rate-adjusted p below 0.01 and a log2 fold-change threshold of 1. As an exploratory analysis of dynamics, PCA with hierarchical clustering was applied to max-normalized trajectories of the 1000 most abundant clonotypes. Separately sequenced CD4+ and CD8+ repertoires were used to assign a CD4 or CD8 phenotype to each responding clone. TCRdb reprocessing: public reads trimmed at Q25 with fastp, clones called with MiXCR, in-frame beta chains kept. When rows share a CDR3 protein, they turn into one entry using the most common DNA and genes. TCRdb's processing, not the authors', yielded these V and J calls. Recorded for this sample are tens of thousands of distinct CDR3 sequences; about 30% of them occurred a single time. The top ten clones comprise roughly 44% of the sample.

PBMCs were isolated by Ficoll-Paque density gradient centrifugation. Input material: PBMCs or a T cell subset sorted from them (not recorded which). The TCR originated in a man younger than 35 who had mild COVID-19 (a few samples of this study predate the infection). The sample titles of this study are shuffled in the database, so cell type and time point are left out; the donor was told from shared clones. This receptor chain uses TRBV19 and TRBJ1-4; 9 nucleotides in the junction match TRBD1. The CDR3 region reads CASSTRGTGKEKLFF. The DNA sequence is as follows: TGTGCCAGTAGTACTAGGGGGACAGGGAAAGAAAAACTGTTTTTT. Where the CDR3 stops, the reference TRBV19 and TRBJ1-4 genes take over; the full variable domain is DGGITQSPKYLFRKEGQNVTLSCEQNLNHDAMYWYRQDPGQGLRLIYYSQIVNDFQKGDIAEGYSVSREKKESFPLTVTSAQKNPTAFYLCASSTRGTGKEKLFFGSGTQLSVL.